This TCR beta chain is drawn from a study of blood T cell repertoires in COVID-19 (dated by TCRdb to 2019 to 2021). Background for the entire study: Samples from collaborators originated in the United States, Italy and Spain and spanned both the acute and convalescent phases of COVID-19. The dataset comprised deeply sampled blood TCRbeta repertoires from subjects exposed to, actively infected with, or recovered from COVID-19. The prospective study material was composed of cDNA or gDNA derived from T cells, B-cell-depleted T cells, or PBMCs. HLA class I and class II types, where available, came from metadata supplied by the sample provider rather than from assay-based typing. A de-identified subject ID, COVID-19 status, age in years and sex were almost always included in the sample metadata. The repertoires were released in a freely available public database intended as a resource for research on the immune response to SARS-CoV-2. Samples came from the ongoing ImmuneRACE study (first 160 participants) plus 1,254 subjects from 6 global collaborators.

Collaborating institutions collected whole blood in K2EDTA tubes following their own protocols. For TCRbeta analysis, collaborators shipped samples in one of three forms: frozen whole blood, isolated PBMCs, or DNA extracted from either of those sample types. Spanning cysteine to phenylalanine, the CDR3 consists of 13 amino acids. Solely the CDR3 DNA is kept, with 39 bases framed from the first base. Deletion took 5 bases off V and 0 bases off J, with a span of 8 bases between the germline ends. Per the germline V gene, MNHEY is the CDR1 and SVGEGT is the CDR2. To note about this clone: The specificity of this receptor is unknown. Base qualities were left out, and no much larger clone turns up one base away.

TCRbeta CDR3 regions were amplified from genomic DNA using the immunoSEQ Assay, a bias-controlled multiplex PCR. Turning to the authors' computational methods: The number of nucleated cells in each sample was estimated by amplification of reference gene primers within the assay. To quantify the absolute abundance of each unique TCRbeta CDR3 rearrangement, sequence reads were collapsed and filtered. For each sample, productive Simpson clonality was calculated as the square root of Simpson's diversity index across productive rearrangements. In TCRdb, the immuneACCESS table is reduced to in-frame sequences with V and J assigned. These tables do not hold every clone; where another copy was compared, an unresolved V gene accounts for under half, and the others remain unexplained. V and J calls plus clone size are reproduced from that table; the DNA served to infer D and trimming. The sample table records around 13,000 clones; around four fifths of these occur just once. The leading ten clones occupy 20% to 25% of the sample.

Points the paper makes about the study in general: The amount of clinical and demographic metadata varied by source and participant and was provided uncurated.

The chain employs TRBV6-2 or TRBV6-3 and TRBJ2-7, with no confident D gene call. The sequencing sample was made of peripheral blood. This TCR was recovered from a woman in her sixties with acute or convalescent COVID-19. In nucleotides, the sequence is TGTGCCAGCAGTCGGCGGTCCTCCTACGAGCAGTACTTC. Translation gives CASSRRSSYEQYF.